This entry describes one T cell receptor (beta chain). Its antigen is as yet unknown. The CDR3 runs to 17 residues. Losses at the gene ends were 3 bases for V and 0 bases for J; bases not matched to a gene: 10. The sample is drawn from a study of T cell repertoires in cytomegalovirus infection. TCRdb re-derived calls from the reads in MiXCR, one entry per CDR3 protein. The sample lists about 890,000 distinct CDR3 sequences, around 30% occurring once. Source: cultured CD8+ T cells from PBMCs, taken from culture after CMV antigen stimulation. The clonotype was recovered from a human donor in good health (CMV status not recorded). Some clones in this sample may be carry-over from other donors' samples. The rearrangement links TRBV12-3 or TRBV12-4 to TRBJ1-1; 7 bases line up with TRBD1. The chain's CDR3 is CASSFVPGGIMNTEAFF. In DNA, the CDR3 is TGTGCCAGCAGTTTTGTCCCAGGGGGGATCATGAACACTGAAGCTTTCTTT.